The T cell receptor beta chain under discussion was sequenced for a study of T-cell memory formation after mild COVID-19. UMIs and sample barcodes were carried by the TCR alpha and TCR beta cDNA libraries that 5'RACE produced using constant-segment primers. TCRdb recomputed calls from the 5' RACE reads with MiXCR, one row per CDR3 protein. The sample lists about 470,000 distinct CDR3 sequences; more than 20% were seen once. V lost 2 bases to trimming and J lost 5 bases, with 13 bases between them. The CDR3 has 14 amino acids. CDR1 KGHSH and CDR2 LQKENI come from the germline V gene. The study, taken as a whole, reports: Pre-infection memory contained some responding clones, which suggested that cross-reactive memory had joined. CD4+ contracting clones were mainly CM and EM; CD8+ ones, EMRA.

This clonotype was counted a few times. Its specificity is unknown. The sequenced sample was PBMCs or a T cell subset sorted from them (not recorded which). This TCR was recovered from an adult woman who had mild COVID-19 (a few samples of this study predate the infection). Cell type and time point are not known. This chain joins TRBV18 and TRBJ2-7; D is tentatively TRBD1 or TRBD2 (5 bases each). The CDR3 nucleotides are TGTGCCAGCTCACCAGGGACCCGGATAGACGAGCAGTACTTC. Translated, it gives CASSPGTRIDEQYF.